The clone carrying this TCR beta chain was counted only a few times. Its antigen is not known. The data derive from a study of OX40 agonist ivuxolimab in advanced cancers. Profiled with immunoSEQ multiplex PCR; TCRdb holds only in-frame clones, not every one. The sample carries about 17,000 clones, 70% to 90% recorded once. Whole-study results and caveats: Blood T cells, both CD4+ and CD8+, expanded clonally by week 6 at 0.1 to 3.0 mg/kg.

This receptor was identified in an adult with an advanced solid tumor such as melanoma, head and neck, liver or kidney cancer. This material consisted of CD4+ or CD8+ T cells sorted from blood, taken in a trial of the OX40 agonist ivuxolimab.

The CDR3 DNA is TGTGCCAGCAGTTTTGGGCTCTACGAGCAGTACTTC. Its translation is CASSFGLYEQYF. The genes are TRBV28 and TRBJ2-7; D not certain. Germline V lookup: CDR1 MDHEN, CDR2 SYDVKM. The CDR3 runs to 12 residues. V dropped 3 bases and J dropped 3 bases, with 6 bases sitting between them. The full variable domain, with the rest looked up from reference TRBV28 and TRBJ2-7, is DVKVTQSSRYLVKRTGEKVFLECVQDMDHENMFWYRQDPGLGLRLIYFSYDVKMKEKGDIPEGYSVSREKKERFSLILESASTNQTSMYLCASSFGLYEQYFGPGTRLTVT.